This T cell receptor beta chain was sequenced in a study of blood T cells in healthy people across ages. Together with a sample-barcoded 5' primer, a J-beta primer mix was included in a second PCR lasting about 6 to 11 cycles. MiXCR was run by TCRdb on the 5' RACE reads, yielding one entry per CDR3 protein. This table has 1.5 million to 2 million distinct CDR3 sequences, 28% appearing once. Germline values: CDR1 SQVTM, CDR2 ANQGSEA. With 6 bases removed from V and 1 base from J, the gap between germline ends came to 12 bases. The CDR3 spans 13 residues. The clonotype was recovered from a woman aged 25 to 45 in good health. The gene calls are TRBV29-1 and TRBJ1-1; D ambiguous. The sample taken for sequencing was blood. The CDR3 bases are TGCAGCGTCTCTTTGGGCCAGAACACTGAAGCTTTCTTT. This encodes CSVSLGQNTEAFF.